These 4 T cell receptor beta chains originate from one sample sequenced in a study of blood T cell repertoires in COVID-19. Here immunoSEQ multiplex PCR was the method, and the copy in TCRdb shows in-frame clones only, minus some. The repertoire holds approximately 250,000 clones, more than 75% seen once, with roughly 2% in the top ten. Sequencing was carried out using PBMCs or T cells enriched from blood (not recorded which). Receptors were obtained from a woman aged 60-75 years in a cohort exposed to, infected with or recovered from COVID-19 (not recorded which).

For the CDR3, the DNA is TGCGCCAGCAGCGGGGGACAGACTCGGGAAGGCTACACCTTC. It translates to CASSGGQTREGYTF. This sequence joins TRBV5-1 and TRBJ1-2, with 7 positions matching TRBD1. V shed 4 bases and J 8 bases; nucleotides not matched to a gene: 11. The CDR3 length is 14 residues. Germline CDR1 SGHRS, CDR2 YFSETQ. Full variable domain (rest looked up from reference TRBV5-1 and TRBJ1-2): KAGVTQTPRYLIKTRGQQVTLSCSPISGHRSVSWYQQTPGQGLQFLFEYFSETQRNKGNFPGRFSGRQFSNSRSEMNVSTLELGDSALYLCASSGGQTREGYTFGSGTRLTVV.

The J gene is TRBJ1-2, the V gene TRBV28, with 7 bases aligning to TRBD1. CDR3 length: 12 residues. The germline V gene has CDR1 MDHEN and CDR2 SYDVKM. The V gene end was trimmed by 7 bases and the J gene end by 5 bases; junction bases not matched to a gene: 4. The CDR3 sequence is CASIDRDYGYTF. Written as DNA, the CDR3 is TGTGCCAGCATAGACAGGGATTATGGCTACACCTTC.

This chain connects TRBV30 to TRBJ2-3; TRBD2 is a possible D gene (6 bases). The CDR3 consists of 17 residues. From germline, CDR1 is GTSNPN and CDR2 SVGIG (reference sequence). V dropped 0 bases and J dropped 4 bases, with 20 bases sitting between them. CDR3 nucleotide sequence: TGTGCCTGGAGTGTACTCAATATGGGGAGGTACGCAGATACGCAGTATTTT. This gives the protein CAWSVLNMGRYADTQYF.

The chain carries TRBV27 and TRBJ2-3, with TRBD1 matching over 10 bases. V dropped 2 bases and J dropped 4; count of bases not matched to a gene: 9. Germline CDR1 is MNHEY and CDR2 is SMNVEV (reference sequence). CDR3 length: 17 amino acids. In nucleotides, the CDR3 is TGTGCCAGCAGTTTAACGGGACAGGGGCGAGGCTCAGATACGCAGTATTTT. Residues: CASSLTGQGRGSDTQYF.